This T cell receptor (beta chain) came from a study of cytomegalovirus exposure and HLA in healthy donors. Study background: HLA-typed donors were the source of around 85 million unique TCRs held in an early data release.

The V and J ends lost 4 bases and 1 base respectively, with 17 bases between them. The CDR3 loop spans 16 amino acids. CDR1 is SGHNT and CDR2 is YYREEE in the germline V gene (reference sequence). Study-wide points: Later analysis identified about 15,000 TCR beta sequences associated with HLA alleles, using a false discovery rate threshold of 0.05.

Comment on this clone: Its antigen is not identified.

Use of 60 Vbeta and 13 Jbeta primers characterized the PCR. This table comes from immunoSEQ multiplex PCR, and its TCRdb copy is limited to in-frame clones, with some not included. Recorded for this sample: tens of thousands of clones. The TCR comes from a male donor in good health and CMV-seronegative. Input material: PBMCs. This chain uses TRBV5-4 with TRBJ1-1, with a tentative D call TRBD1 (5 bases). CDR3 protein: CASSIGTPLTNTEAFF. Written as DNA, the CDR3 is TGTGCCAGCAGCATCGGGACTCCCCTTACGAACACTGAAGCTTTCTTT.